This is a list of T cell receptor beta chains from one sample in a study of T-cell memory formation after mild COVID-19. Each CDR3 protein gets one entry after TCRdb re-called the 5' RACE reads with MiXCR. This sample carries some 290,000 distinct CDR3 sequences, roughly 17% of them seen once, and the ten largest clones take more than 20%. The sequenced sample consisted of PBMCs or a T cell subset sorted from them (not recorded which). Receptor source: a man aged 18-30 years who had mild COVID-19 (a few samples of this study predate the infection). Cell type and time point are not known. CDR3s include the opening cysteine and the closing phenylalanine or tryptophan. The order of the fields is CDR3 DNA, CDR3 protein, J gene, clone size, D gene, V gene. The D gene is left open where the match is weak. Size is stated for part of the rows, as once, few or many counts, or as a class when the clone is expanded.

CDR3 DNA: TGTGCCAGCAGTTACTATTTAGAAGCTTTCTTT
CDR3 protein: CASSYYLEAFF
J gene: TRBJ1-1
clone size: few
D gene: .
V gene: TRBV6-5

CDR3 DNA: TGCGCCAGCAGCGTCCGAGGGGCCTCCTACGAGCAGTACTTC
CDR3 protein: CASSVRGASYEQYF
J gene: TRBJ2-7
clone size: .
D gene: .
V gene: TRBV4-1

CDR3 DNA: TGTGCCAGTCTCGGGGGGGTATCCTACAATGAGCAGTTCTTC
CDR3 protein: CASLGGVSYNEQFF
J gene: TRBJ2-1
clone size: few
D gene: TRBD2
V gene: TRBV7-9

CDR3 DNA: TGTGCCAGCAGCTCGGTGGGAAACACCATATATTTT
CDR3 protein: CASSSVGNTIYF
J gene: TRBJ1-3
clone size: .
D gene: .
V gene: TRBV7-2

CDR3 DNA: TGCGCCAGCACGGCAGCGGTATCCTACAATGAGCAGTTCTTC
CDR3 protein: CASTAAVSYNEQFF
J gene: TRBJ2-1
clone size: few
D gene: .
V gene: TRBV5-1

CDR3 DNA: TGTGCCAGCAGCCCCATCCCTTATGGCAAAAACATTCAGTACTTC
CDR3 protein: CASSPIPYGKNIQYF
J gene: TRBJ2-4
clone size: few
D gene: .
V gene: TRBV6-1

CDR3 DNA: TGCGCCAGCAGCTTGGCCGAATTTGCGCCCTACGAGCAGTACTTC
CDR3 protein: CASSLAEFAPYEQYF
J gene: TRBJ2-7
clone size: .
D gene: .
V gene: TRBV5-1

CDR3 DNA: TGCAGCGTTCCGAATCCGGGAAGCTATGGCTACACCTTC
CDR3 protein: CSVPNPGSYGYTF
J gene: TRBJ1-2
clone size: .
D gene: .
V gene: TRBV29-1

CDR3 DNA: TGCGCCAGCAGCCAAGATAACCGGGGGGTCACTGAAGCTTTCTTT
CDR3 protein: CASSQDNRGVTEAFF
J gene: TRBJ1-1
clone size: few
D gene: .
V gene: TRBV4-3

CDR3 DNA: TGTGCCACCAGTGAGTTCGGGACTAGCGGGGGGCACCCCCACGAGCAGTACTTC
CDR3 protein: CATSEFGTSGGHPHEQYF
J gene: TRBJ2-7
clone size: few
D gene: TRBD2
V gene: TRBV24-1

CDR3 DNA: TGTGCCAGCAGCTCCGAGAATGGTGGCTACACCTTC
CDR3 protein: CASSSENGGYTF
J gene: TRBJ1-2
clone size: many
D gene: .
V gene: TRBV7-9

CDR3 DNA: TGTGCCAGCAAACAGGGGTGGGGAAAACTGTTTTTT
CDR3 protein: CASKQGWGKLFF
J gene: TRBJ1-4
clone size: .
D gene: TRBD1
V gene: TRBV12-3/TRBV12-4

CDR3 DNA: TGTGCCAGCAGCTTTTCCGGGGATACGCAGTATTTT
CDR3 protein: CASSFSGDTQYF
J gene: TRBJ2-3
clone size: many
D gene: .
V gene: TRBV11-2

CDR3 DNA: TGCGCCAGCAGCTCCGGACAGTCCCGAGCTTTCTTT
CDR3 protein: CASSSGQSRAFF
J gene: TRBJ1-1
clone size: .
D gene: .
V gene: TRBV5-1

CDR3 DNA: TGTGCCAGCAGCCCCCATATGGCCGGGGAGCTGTTTTTT
CDR3 protein: CASSPHMAGELFF
J gene: TRBJ2-2
clone size: .
D gene: .
V gene: TRBV7-2

CDR3 DNA: TGCAGTGCTAGAAGGTCTGGGGTGGATACGCAGTATTTT
CDR3 protein: CSARRSGVDTQYF
J gene: TRBJ2-3
clone size: few
D gene: .
V gene: TRBV20-1

CDR3 DNA: TGTGCCAGCAGCGGACAGGGGGAGTTAGAGGGCTACACCTTC
CDR3 protein: CASSGQGELEGYTF
J gene: TRBJ1-2
clone size: few
D gene: TRBD1
V gene: TRBV7-9

CDR3 DNA: TGTGCCAGCAGCTTAAGACAGGGGGCCTATGAGCAGTTCTTC
CDR3 protein: CASSLRQGAYEQFF
J gene: TRBJ2-1
clone size: many
D gene: TRBD1
V gene: TRBV7-6

CDR3 DNA: TGCAGCGTCGGGGACAGGGCCACCGGGGAGCTGTTTTTT
CDR3 protein: CSVGDRATGELFF
J gene: TRBJ2-2
clone size: .
D gene: TRBD1
V gene: TRBV29-1

CDR3 DNA: TGCGCCAGCAGCCTCCTGGACGCTTCCTATGGCTACACCTTC
CDR3 protein: CASSLLDASYGYTF
J gene: TRBJ1-2
clone size: .
D gene: .
V gene: TRBV5-1

CDR3 DNA: TGCGCCAGCAGCCAAGATCAGGCGGCAACAGATACGCAGTATTTT
CDR3 protein: CASSQDQAATDTQYF
J gene: TRBJ2-3
clone size: many
D gene: .
V gene: TRBV4-3

CDR3 DNA: TGTGCCAGCAGCTTAGACAGAGATAGCTTCGGGAAAAACATTCAGTACTTC
CDR3 protein: CASSLDRDSFGKNIQYF
J gene: TRBJ2-4
clone size: .
D gene: .
V gene: TRBV7-8

CDR3 DNA: TGTGCCAGCAACCAGGGAAGGCAGGAGGCTTGGCAGCCCCAGCATTTT
CDR3 protein: CASNQGRQEAWQPQHF
J gene: TRBJ1-5
clone size: .
D gene: .
V gene: TRBV21-1

CDR3 DNA: TGTGCCAGCAGCCAAGATCTGAACAGGGGCAGGGAGCAGTACTTC
CDR3 protein: CASSQDLNRGREQYF
J gene: TRBJ2-7
clone size: .
D gene: TRBD1
V gene: TRBV4-2

CDR3 DNA: TGTGCCAGTAGTATTAATTCGGCGATCTATGGCTACACCTTC
CDR3 protein: CASSINSAIYGYTF
J gene: TRBJ1-2
clone size: few
D gene: .
V gene: TRBV19

CDR3 DNA: TGTGCCAGCAGCCACCCTAGCGGGGGTAGCACAGATACGCAGTATTTT
CDR3 protein: CASSHPSGGSTDTQYF
J gene: TRBJ2-3
clone size: few
D gene: TRBD2
V gene: TRBV4-2

CDR3 DNA: TGTGCCACCAGCAGACAGGACTACGAGCAGTACTTC
CDR3 protein: CATSRQDYEQYF
J gene: TRBJ2-7
clone size: few
D gene: .
V gene: TRBV15

CDR3 DNA: TGTGCCAGCAGCCCCGTGGCAGCAACCGGGGAGCTGTTTTTT
CDR3 protein: CASSPVAATGELFF
J gene: TRBJ2-2
clone size: .
D gene: .
V gene: TRBV7-9

CDR3 DNA: .
CDR3 protein: CASSQDRQGLKNCFF
J gene: TRBJ1-4
clone size: .
D gene: .
V gene: TRBV4-2

CDR3 DNA: TGTGCTAGCAGCTTAGAGGCTTTCGGCGGGGAGCTGTTTTTT
CDR3 protein: CASSLEAFGGELFF
J gene: TRBJ2-2
clone size: few
D gene: .
V gene: TRBV7-7

CDR3 DNA: TGTGCCAGCAGCCCCGCAGGGGGGTTCTGGAACGCTGAAGCTTTCTTT
CDR3 protein: CASSPAGGFWNAEAFF
J gene: TRBJ1-1
clone size: .
D gene: TRBD1
V gene: TRBV9

CDR3 DNA: TGCAGTGCTAGTAGATCCGGCCCTGAAGCTTTCTTT
CDR3 protein: CSASRSGPEAFF
J gene: TRBJ1-1
clone size: .
D gene: .
V gene: TRBV20-1

CDR3 DNA: TGCAGCGTTGTTCTTCTAGCGGGGCGCACAGATACGCAGTATTTT
CDR3 protein: CSVVLLAGRTDTQYF
J gene: TRBJ2-3
clone size: .
D gene: TRBD2
V gene: TRBV29-1

CDR3 DNA: TGTGCCAGCAGTTACCCAAAAACCGGGGAGCTGTTTTTT
CDR3 protein: CASSYPKTGELFF
J gene: TRBJ2-2
clone size: few
D gene: .
V gene: TRBV6-2/TRBV6-3

CDR3 DNA: TGCAGTGCCCGGGGCGGGGGGAGAGAAGCTTTCTTT
CDR3 protein: CSARGGGREAFF
J gene: TRBJ1-1
clone size: .
D gene: .
V gene: TRBV20-1

CDR3 DNA: TGCGCCAGCAGCCCAGGGCCCGATCAGCCCCAGCATTTT
CDR3 protein: CASSPGPDQPQHF
J gene: TRBJ1-5
clone size: .
D gene: .
V gene: TRBV4-3

CDR3 DNA: TGTGCCATCAGTGAGATGGGCAGGGCCGGGGAGACCCAGTACTTC
CDR3 protein: CAISEMGRAGETQYF
J gene: TRBJ2-5
clone size: .
D gene: .
V gene: TRBV10-3

CDR3 DNA: TGTGCCTACATAAAGACACTTATGAACACTGAAGCTTTCTTT
CDR3 protein: CAYIKTLMNTEAFF
J gene: TRBJ1-1
clone size: .
D gene: .
V gene: TRBV30

CDR3 DNA: TGTGCCAGCAGTTACCGGGACCGAGTCAGCGGGGGAAATGAGGAGCTGTTTTTT
CDR3 protein: CASSYRDRVSGGNEELFF
J gene: TRBJ2-2
clone size: .
D gene: TRBD2
V gene: TRBV6-2/TRBV6-3

CDR3 DNA: TGTGCCAGCAGTTACGGGACAGGGGAAAAACTGTTTTTT
CDR3 protein: CASSYGTGEKLFF
J gene: TRBJ1-4
clone size: many
D gene: TRBD1
V gene: TRBV6-6